This T cell receptor (beta chain) was documented in a study of Ad26.COV2.S vaccination and SARS-CoV-2 variants. Study details: Dosing was one shot or two shots 56 days apart.

Germline V gene data show CDR1 as LGHDT and CDR2 as YNNKEL (reference sequence). With 4 bases clipped from V and 7 bases from J, the junction kept 8 bases outside the gene matches. CDR3 length equals 15 residues. Treatment defined: roughly 18 received Ad26.COV2.S at low or high dose, single or two shots; 5 received placebo; per-sample allocation not given. Samples analyzed were those drawn on day 63 after the first vaccine or placebo injection. Aged 18-55 years, donor was enrolled in Boston in about 2020. The repertoire was sequenced with immunoSEQ multiplex PCR; TCRdb's copy has only in-frame clones and lacks some. The sample records hundreds of thousands of clones, roughly 89% being singletons.

This TCR was sampled from a person between 18 and 59 years old who received the Ad26.COV2.S COVID-19 vaccine or a placebo. This sequence joins TRBV3-1 (or the pseudogene TRBV3-2) and TRBJ2-1, with TRBD2 matching 9 bases. Sample: peripheral blood, taken in a trial of Ad26.COV2.S vaccine versus placebo. The CDR3 nucleotides read TGTGCCAGCAGCCTTATTCCTCTAGCGGGGAATGAGCAGTTCTTC. Residues: CASSLIPLAGNEQFF.